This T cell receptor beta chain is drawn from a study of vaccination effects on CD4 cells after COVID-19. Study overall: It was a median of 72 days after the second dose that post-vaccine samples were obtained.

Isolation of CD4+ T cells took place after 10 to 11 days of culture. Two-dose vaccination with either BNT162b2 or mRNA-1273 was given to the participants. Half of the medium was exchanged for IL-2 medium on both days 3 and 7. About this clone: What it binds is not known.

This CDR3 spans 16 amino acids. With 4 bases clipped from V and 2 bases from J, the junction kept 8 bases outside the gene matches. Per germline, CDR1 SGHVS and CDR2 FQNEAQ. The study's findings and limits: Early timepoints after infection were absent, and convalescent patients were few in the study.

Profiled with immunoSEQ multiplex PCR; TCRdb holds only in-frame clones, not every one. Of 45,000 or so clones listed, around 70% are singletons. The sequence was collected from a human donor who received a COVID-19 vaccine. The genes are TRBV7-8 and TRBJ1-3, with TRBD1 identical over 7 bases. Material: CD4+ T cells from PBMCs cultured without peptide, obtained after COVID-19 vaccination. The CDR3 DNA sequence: TGTGCCAGCAGCTCAAGACAGGGAGATCCTGGAAACACCATATATTTT. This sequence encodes CASSSRQGDPGNTIYF.